The 23 T cell receptor beta chains given below trace back to one sample, sequenced in a study of regulatory T cells in long-lasting Graves disease. Combining iRepertoire HTBI primers with Arm-PCR of CDR3 regions, the authors built TCR beta libraries. TCRdb reanalysed the multiplex PCR reads using MiXCR and keeps one entry per CDR3 protein. The sample yields about 380,000 distinct CDR3 sequences, less than 20% seen once. The sample's time point: newly diagnosed GD, antithyroid drugs for less than 3 months. There was RNA extracted from PBMCs, and the TCR library was made from it. The input for sequencing was peripheral blood mononuclear cells (PBMCs), taken at new diagnosis, from a patient treated with antithyroid drugs. These TCRs come from a female donor with Graves disease.

The sample holds many counts of this clonotype. The chain recombines TRBV20-1 with TRBJ2-2, with D tentatively TRBD1 (5 bases). Looked up from germline, CDR1 is DFQATT and CDR2 is SNEGSKA (reference sequence). The V gene lost 7 bases and the J gene lost 6 bases, with 15 bases spanning the gap. This CDR3 comprises 13 residues. DNA for the CDR3: TGCAGTGGAGAGGACAAGATCTCCGGGGAGCTGTTTTTT. It specifies CSGEDKISGELFF.

The chain recombines TRBV19 with TRBJ2-3; D gene ambiguous. The CDR3 is made up of 17 amino acids. V dropped 5 bases and J dropped 7 bases, with 25 bases sitting between them. CDR1 is LNHDA and CDR2 is SQIVND in the germline V gene (reference sequence). CDR3 coding DNA: TGTGCCAGTAGTCCGACGCTGGACGGTGGATCACTTAATACGCAGTATTTT. The encoded protein is CASSPTLDGGSLNTQYF.

A word on this clonotype: With a much larger clone just one base away, this may be a read error. The chain recombines TRBV18 with TRBJ1-4; D remains ambiguous. CDR1 KGHSH and CDR2 LQKENI come from the germline V gene. CDR3 length: 13 residues. The CDR3 DNA reads TGTGCCAGCTCACTATACCATAATGAAAGACTGTTTTTT. Its translation is CASSLYHNERLFF. The full variable domain, completed using reference TRBV18 and TRBJ1-4, is NAGVMQNPRHLVRRRGQEARLRCSPMKGHSHVYWYRQLPEEGLKFMVYLQKENIIDESGMPKERFSAEFPKEGPSILRIQQVVRGDSAAYFCASSLYHNERLFFGSGTQLSVL.

This clonotype was detected many times. The chain employs TRBV27 and TRBJ1-2, with TRBD1 identical over 7 bases. This CDR3 comprises 13 residues. Germline values: CDR1 MNHEY, CDR2 SMNVEV (reference sequence). J was trimmed by 4 bases and V by 5 bases; bases with no gene match: 4. CDR3 in amino acids: CASSRTGSYGYTF. The DNA of the CDR3 is TGTGCCAGCAGTAGGACAGGCAGCTATGGCTACACCTTC.

This clonotype was seen at least ten times. The chain joins TRBV30 to TRBJ1-6; D is unclear. The ends were cut back, 1 base at V and 8 bases at J, with 9 bases in the middle. Germline lookup yields CDR1 GTSNPN and CDR2 SVGIG (reference sequence). There are 13 residues in the CDR3. CDR3 residues: CAWSESDYSPLHF. CDR3 coding DNA: TGTGCCTGGAGTGAGTCAGATTATTCACCCCTCCACTTT.

A few counts support this clonotype. The chain employs TRBV19 and TRBJ1-2, with D possibly matching TRBD1 (6 bases). CDR3 length: 14 residues. The V gene's germline CDR1 is LNHDA and CDR2 SQIVND (reference sequence). V was trimmed by 3 bases and J by 4 bases, leaving 12 bases between them. The CDR3, as DNA: TGTGCCAGTAGTATGTCGGACAGCCTCTATGGCTACACCTTC. This codes for CASSMSDSLYGYTF.

V usage is TRBV12-3 or TRBV12-4 and J usage is TRBJ2-2; D is possibly TRBD2 (6 bases). V dropped 3 bases and J dropped 5 bases, with 16 bases sitting between them. CDR3 length: 16 residues. The CDR3 nucleotides read TGTGCCAGCAGTTTGAAATACGGGGGTTGGACCGGGGAGCTGTTTTTT. Amino acids: CASSLKYGGWTGELFF.

This clonotype turned up a few times. The CDR3: CSASGTSGGQETQYF. Here the CDR3 DNA reads TGCAGTGCTAGCGGGACTAGCGGGGGCCAAGAGACCCAGTACTTC. The J gene is TRBJ2-5, the V gene TRBV20-1; 14 bases line up with TRBD2. V lost 3 bases, J lost 1 base, and 1 base stayed unmatched. Germline V gives CDR1 DFQATT, CDR2 SNEGSKA (reference sequence). The CDR3 runs 15 residues.

CDR3 nucleotides: TGTGCCAGCAGTGTTAATTCCGTAGACACCGGGGAGCTGTTTTTT. It encodes CASSVNSVDTGELFF. The chain is built from TRBV2 and TRBJ2-2; D uncertain. V was cut by 4 bases and J by 3 bases, with 12 bases left in between. This CDR3 has 15 residues. The germline gives CDR1 SNHLY, CDR2 FYNNEI.

This clonotype was detected ten times or more. This chain connects TRBV27 to TRBJ1-2, with D possibly matching TRBD1 (5 bases). With 5 bases removed from V and 2 bases from J, the gap between germline ends came to 15 bases. The CDR3 extends over 15 amino acids. The V gene's germline CDR1 is MNHEY and CDR2 SMNVEV (reference sequence). As DNA, the CDR3 is TGTGCCAGCAGTCCCAGGACAAGGAGCAACTATGGCTACACCTTC. This codes for CASSPRTRSNYGYTF.

This clonotype was detected many times. This chain links TRBV4-1 with TRBJ1-1, with D unclear. CDR1 and CDR2 from the germline V gene are MGHRA and YSYEKL. Trimming removed 0 bases at V and 3 bases at J, with 8 bases between. The CDR3 has 14 amino acids. The CDR3 region is CASSQDGRDTEAFF. The DNA of the CDR3 is TGCGCCAGCAGCCAAGATGGCCGGGACACTGAAGCTTTCTTT.

This clonotype was seen many times. The CDR3 here is CASSQLAGWGDTQYF. CDR3 sequence (DNA): TGTGCCAGCAGTCAACTAGCGGGTTGGGGGGATACGCAGTATTTT. The genes are TRBV7-2 and TRBJ2-3; 9 bases fit TRBD2. Trimming at V came to 6 bases and at J to 6 bases, leaving 10 bases not matched to a gene. The CDR3 totals 15 residues. CDR1 and CDR2 from the germline V gene are SGHTA and FQGNSA.

As for this clonotype: A much more abundant neighbour one base away suggests this may be a read error. The CDR3 nucleotides read TGTGCCAACAGACAAGGGAGGGGACAGAGCCGGAATAATGAAAAACTGTTTTTT. It yields the protein CANRQGRGQSRNNEKLFF. The chain couples TRBV11-2 to TRBJ1-4, with 7 nucleotides matching TRBD1. The germline gives CDR1 SGHAT, CDR2 FQNNGV. Trimming at V came to 10 bases and at J to 4 bases, leaving 21 bases not matched to a gene. This CDR3 spans 18 amino acids.

This clonotype was detected only a few times. The V call is TRBV3-1, the J call TRBJ2-7, with D perhaps TRBD2 (6 bases). This CDR3 contains 14 residues. Deletions cut 8 bases from V and 3 bases from J, with 17 bases between. Per germline, CDR1 LGHDT and CDR2 YNNKEL (reference sequence). The CDR3 protein is CASSQVGTLYEQYF. For the CDR3, the DNA is TGTGCCAGCTCACAAGTTGGGACTCTCTACGAGCAGTACTTC.

This clonotype was seen many times. CDR3 sequence (DNA): TGCAGTGCTATTCGGAGCTCCTACAATGAGCAGTTCTTC. This translates into CSAIRSSYNEQFF. The chain carries TRBV20-1 and TRBJ2-1; unclear D gene. This CDR3 has 13 residues. Looked up from germline, CDR1 is DFQATT and CDR2 is SNEGSKA (reference sequence). V lost 4 bases to trimming and J lost 0 bases, with 7 bases between them.

As for this clonotype: One end of the junction does not line up with germline, which may come from a read error. CDR3 DNA sequence: TGTGCCAGCAGTGAATCGGGGCGGAACACTGGAGCTTTCTTT. This codes for CASSESGRNTGAFF. This chain uses TRBV2 with TRBJ1-1, with D possibly matching TRBD1 (5 bases). CDR3 length: 14 amino acids. CDR1 is SNHLY and CDR2 is FYNNEI in the germline V gene.

This clonotype was recorded many times. This sequence joins TRBV7-2 and TRBJ1-2, with no clear D. Looked up from germline, CDR1 is SGHTA and CDR2 is FQGNSA. V lost 6 bases to trimming and J lost 2 bases, with 10 bases between them. This CDR3 is 13 amino acids long. CDR3 protein: CASSQNMNYGYTF. CDR3 DNA sequence: TGTGCCAGCAGTCAAAACATGAACTATGGCTACACCTTC.

This clonotype was seen ten or more times. The V call is TRBV7-2, the J call TRBJ2-3; 8 bases map to TRBD2. The CDR3 runs to 15 residues. Germline CDR1 reads SGHTA; CDR2 reads FQGNSA. V shed 2 bases, J shed 7 bases, and the junction held 8 bases outside the gene matches. CDR3 nucleotides: TGTGCCAGCAGCTTATCCGGGGGGGCAAGAAATACGCAGTATTTT. This codes for CASSLSGGARNTQYF. The full variable domain, in which reference TRBV7-2 and TRBJ2-3 provide the parts outside the CDR3, is GAGVSQSPSNKVTEKGKDVELRCDPISGHTALYWYRQSLGQGLEFLIYFQGNSAPDKSGLPSDRFSAERTGGSVSTLTIQRTQQEDSAVYLCASSLSGGARNTQYFGPGTRLTVL.

This clonotype occurred many times. The chain couples TRBV20-1 to TRBJ1-4; D ambiguous. V was shortened by 0 bases and J by 6 bases, with 14 bases between the two germline ends. This CDR3 has 15 amino acids. Germline CDR1 is DFQATT and CDR2 is SNEGSKA (reference sequence). CDR3 bases: TGCAGTGCTAGAGACCGGACCGCCTTCTATGAAAAACTGTTTTTT. Translating gives CSARDRTAFYEKLFF.

This clonotype was seen repeatedly, ten times or more. The chain uses TRBV12-3 or TRBV12-4 and TRBJ1-5; D remains ambiguous. Trimming stripped 1 base from V and 0 bases from J, with 13 bases between. The CDR3 totals 17 residues. The CDR3 loop is CASSLGTGSYSNQPQHF. The CDR3, as DNA: TGTGCCAGCAGTTTAGGGACGGGCTCTTATAGCAATCAGCCCCAGCATTTT.

The table lists this clonotype with many counts. The chain carries TRBV20-1 and TRBJ1-1; D may be TRBD1 (6 bases). This CDR3 region has 17 residues. The V gene lost 0 bases and the J gene lost 0 bases, with 17 bases spanning the gap. Germline V CDR1 and CDR2: DFQATT, SNEGSKA (reference sequence). The CDR3 nucleotides are TGCAGTGCTAGAGATGGGAATAGGGGGAATATGAACACTGAAGCTTTCTTT. Its translation is CSARDGNRGNMNTEAFF.

This clonotype was detected a few times. V is TRBV9 and J is TRBJ2-1; 8 positions match TRBD2. The CDR3 is 15 residues long. V was clipped by 2 bases and J by 4 bases; unmatched bases: 5. CDR1 and CDR2 from the germline V gene are SGDLS and YYNGEE. CDR3 in amino acids: CASSVPGGQYNEQFF. The CDR3 DNA reads as TGTGCCAGCAGCGTGCCGGGGGGGCAGTACAATGAGCAGTTCTTC.

This clonotype was seen many times. The chain carries TRBV12-3 or TRBV12-4 and TRBJ2-7; 9 positions match TRBD2. This CDR3 region has 14 residues. The V and J ends lost 6 bases and 7 bases, in that order; junction bases with no gene match: 10. The CDR3 spells CASSEPAGGAEQYF. CDR3 DNA: TGTGCCAGCAGCGAACCAGCGGGGGGTGCGGAGCAGTACTTC.